This TCR beta chain derives from a study of vaccination and CD4 T cells after COVID-19. Study information: Cells received overlapping spike peptides from SARS-CoV-2, HCoV-NL63, HCoV-OC43 and HCoV-229E as stimulation. Notes on the study in general: The great majority, 304 of 307 vaccine-specific clones, proved spike mono-reactive in convalescent patients. Early post-infection timepoints were not included, and relatively few convalescent patients were studied.

Treatment noted: roughly 10-day PBMC culture with coronavirus spike peptide pools or control peptides (ViraFEST assay). With the Oncomine TCR Beta short-read assay, DNA from cultured CD4+ T cells was sequenced. MiXCR was run by TCRdb on the PCR reads, yielding one entry per CDR3 protein. Of roughly 25,000 distinct CDR3 sequences listed, roughly 62% were seen once; the top ten hold roughly a fifth. The length of the CDR3 is 15 residues. The germline CDR1 and CDR2 sequences are SGHTA and FQGNSA. Trimming at V came to 7 bases and at J to 7 bases, leaving 14 bases not matched to a gene. This clonotype was detected only a few times. Antigen specificity is unknown.

V is TRBV7-2 and J is TRBJ1-2; 8 bases align to TRBD1. The clonotype comes from a human donor who received a COVID-19 vaccine. The source was CD4+ T cells from blood, cultured in vitro, collected after SARS-CoV-2 vaccination. CDR3 loop: CASTSLLGQGGGYTF. The DNA of the CDR3 is TGTGCCAGCACCTCTCTTCTTGGACAGGGTGGTGGCTACACCTTC.